Detailed here is one T cell receptor beta chain. Trimming cost V 3 bases and J 6 bases; bases outside gene matches: 2. The CDR3 is 15 amino acids. CDR1 is MNHNS and CDR2 is SASEGT in the germline V gene. The data were taken from a study of T cell changes during pregnancy in multiple sclerosis. TCRdb's copy holds only in-frame clones and misses some; the assay was immunoSEQ multiplex PCR. The table records over 80,000 clones, 85% to 95% of them present only once. The chain carries TRBV6-1 and TRBJ2-2, with 12 bases aligning to TRBD2. Sequences were derived from peripheral blood, sampled in the third trimester of pregnancy. The source is a female donor in good health, enrolled as a control in a pregnancy study. The CDR3 DNA is TGTGCCAGCAGTGAGACTAGCGGGAGTTCCGGGGAGCTGTTTTTT. It translates to CASSETSGSSGELFF.